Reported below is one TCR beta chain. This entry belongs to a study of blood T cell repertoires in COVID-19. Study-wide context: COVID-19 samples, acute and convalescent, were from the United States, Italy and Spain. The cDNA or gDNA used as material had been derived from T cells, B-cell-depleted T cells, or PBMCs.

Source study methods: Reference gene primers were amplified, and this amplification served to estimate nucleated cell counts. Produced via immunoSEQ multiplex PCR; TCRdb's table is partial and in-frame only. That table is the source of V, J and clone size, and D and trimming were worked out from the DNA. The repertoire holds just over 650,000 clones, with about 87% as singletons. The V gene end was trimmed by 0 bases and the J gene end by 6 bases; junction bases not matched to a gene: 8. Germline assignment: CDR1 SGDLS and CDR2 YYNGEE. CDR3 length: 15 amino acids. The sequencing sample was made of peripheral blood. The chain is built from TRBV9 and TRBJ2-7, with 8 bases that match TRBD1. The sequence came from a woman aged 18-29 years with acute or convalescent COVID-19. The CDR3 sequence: CASSVDGTGPPEQYF. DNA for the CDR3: TGTGCCAGCAGCGTAGATGGGACAGGCCCTCCCGAGCAGTACTTC. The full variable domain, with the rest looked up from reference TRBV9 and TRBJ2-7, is DSGVTQTPKHLITATGQRVTLRCSPRSGDLSVYWYQQSLDQGLQFLIQYYNGEERAKGNILERFSAQQFPDLHSELNLSSLELGDSALYFCASSVDGTGPPEQYFGPGTRLTVT.